This TCR beta chain was sequenced during a study of blood T cell repertoires in COVID-19. The wider study: Samples came from the United States, Italy and Spain, spanning acute and convalescent COVID-19. T cells, B-cell-depleted T cells, or PBMCs supplied cDNA or gDNA.

In the source study's methods: Scientists estimated how many nucleated cells there were by amplifying reference gene primers. Sequenced by immunoSEQ multiplex PCR; TCRdb stores in-frame clones only, minus some. Clone size and the V and J calls come from that table; the DNA yielded D and trimming. The table records a few hundred thousand clones, more than 80% of them present only once. The CDR3 extends over 14 amino acids. Germline CDR1 SGHRS, CDR2 YFSETQ. The V and J ends lost 3 bases and 4 bases, in that order; junction bases with no gene match: 3. The sample comprised peripheral blood. This TCR derives from a woman in her twenties or thirties with active or convalescent COVID-19. V and J are TRBV5-1 and TRBJ2-1, with 8 bases that match TRBD1. In DNA form, the CDR3 reads TGCGCCAGCAGCTCGGGACAGGAGTACAATGAGCAGTTCTTC. Its translation: CASSSGQEYNEQFF.